This TCR beta chain stems from a study of graft-versus-host responses after intestinal transplantation. Study in general: Tacrolimus and steroids were given for two to three years to all recipients after anti-thymocyte globulin induction.

Study-wide results and limits: Early post-transplant HvG declines were associated with peak circulating GvH clone levels.

Germline CDR1 reads LNHNV; CDR2 reads YYDKDF (reference sequence). This CDR3 spans 12 amino acids. Trimming removed 1 base from V and 6 bases from J, with 5 bases in between. The method was immunoSEQ multiplex PCR; TCRdb's version includes in-frame clones alone and lacks a portion of them. The data show around 92,000 clones, 86% seen once. As regards this clone: Antigen: not known.

This specimen consisted of PBMCs, obtained 255 days after intestinal transplant. This clonotype originated in a human patient who received an intestinal transplant, so some T cells may come from the graft donor. The V and J genes are TRBV15 and TRBJ2-3; D call uncertain. The CDR3 is CATSRVRDTQYF. The CDR3 DNA reads TGTGCCACCAGCAGAGTCCGCGATACGCAGTATTTT.